This T cell receptor (beta chain) was identified in a study of CD8+ T cells in alopecia areata. Sequencing used cDNA as its template, made by extracting RNA and reverse transcribing it. This table comes from immunoSEQ multiplex PCR, and its TCRdb copy is limited to in-frame clones, with some not included. This sample has some 160,000 clones, with roughly 65% found just once. Treatment specified: oral pan-JAK inhibitor, 5-10 mg twice daily. Germline trimming cut 0 bases from V and 9 bases from J; bases unmatched to any gene: 2. Germline V gene sequence: CDR1 GTSNPN, CDR2 SVGIG (reference sequence). This CDR3 spans 13 amino acids. This clone was observed a few times.

The clonotype was recovered from a human donor with alopecia areata. The sample was CD4+ T cells sorted from blood, taken at week 4, from a patient treated with tofacitinib. V and J are TRBV30 and TRBJ2-4; 10 bases map to TRBD1. The CDR3 here is CAWSVGTGAIQYF. CDR3 DNA: TGTGCCTGGAGTGTAGGGACAGGGGCCATTCAGTACTTC.